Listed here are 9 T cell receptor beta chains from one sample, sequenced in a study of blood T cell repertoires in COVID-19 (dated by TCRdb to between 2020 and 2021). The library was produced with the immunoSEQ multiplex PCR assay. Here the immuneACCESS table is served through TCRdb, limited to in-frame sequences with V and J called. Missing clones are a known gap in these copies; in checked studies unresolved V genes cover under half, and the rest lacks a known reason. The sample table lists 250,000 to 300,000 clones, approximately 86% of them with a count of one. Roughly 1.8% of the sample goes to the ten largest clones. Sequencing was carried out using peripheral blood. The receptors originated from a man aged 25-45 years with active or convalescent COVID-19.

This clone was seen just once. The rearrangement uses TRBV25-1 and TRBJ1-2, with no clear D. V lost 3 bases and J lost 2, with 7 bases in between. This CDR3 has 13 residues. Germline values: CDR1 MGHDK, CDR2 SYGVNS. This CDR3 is CASSEQENYGYTF. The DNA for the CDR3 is TGTGCCAGCAGTGAGCAGGAAAACTATGGCTACACCTTC.

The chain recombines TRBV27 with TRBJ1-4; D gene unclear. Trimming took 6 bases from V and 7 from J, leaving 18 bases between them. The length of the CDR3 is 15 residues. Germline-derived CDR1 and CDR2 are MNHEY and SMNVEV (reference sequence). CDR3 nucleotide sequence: TGTGCCAGCAGAACCCTTGTCCCGGGAGGTGAAAAACTGTTTTTT. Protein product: CASRTLVPGGEKLFF.

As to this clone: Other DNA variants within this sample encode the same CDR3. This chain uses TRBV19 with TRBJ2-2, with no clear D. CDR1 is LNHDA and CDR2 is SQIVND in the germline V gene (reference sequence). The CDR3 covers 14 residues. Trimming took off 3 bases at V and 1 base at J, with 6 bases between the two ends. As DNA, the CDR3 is TGTGCCAGTAGTATCGGTAGGAACACCGGGGAGCTGTTTTTT. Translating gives CASSIGRNTGELFF. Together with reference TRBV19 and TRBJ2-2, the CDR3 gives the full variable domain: DGGITQSPKYLFRKEGQNVTLSCEQNLNHDAMYWYRQDPGQGLRLIYYSQIVNDFQKGDIAEGYSVSREKKESFPLTVTSAQKNPTAFYLCASSIGRNTGELFFGEGSRLTVL.

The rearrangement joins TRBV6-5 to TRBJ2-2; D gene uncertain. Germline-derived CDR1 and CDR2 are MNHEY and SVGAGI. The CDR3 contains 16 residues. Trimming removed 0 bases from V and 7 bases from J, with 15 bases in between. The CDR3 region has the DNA TGTGCCAGCAGTTACTCGGCCCGGGTAGGAAGCGGGGAGCTGTTTTTT. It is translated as CASSYSARVGSGELFF.

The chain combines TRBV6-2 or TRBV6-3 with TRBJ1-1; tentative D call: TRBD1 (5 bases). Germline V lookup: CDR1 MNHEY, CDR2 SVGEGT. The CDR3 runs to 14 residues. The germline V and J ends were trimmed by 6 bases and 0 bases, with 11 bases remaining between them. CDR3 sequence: CASSHGGLNTEAFF. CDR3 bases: TGTGCCAGCAGCCACGGGGGATTGAACACTGAAGCTTTCTTT.

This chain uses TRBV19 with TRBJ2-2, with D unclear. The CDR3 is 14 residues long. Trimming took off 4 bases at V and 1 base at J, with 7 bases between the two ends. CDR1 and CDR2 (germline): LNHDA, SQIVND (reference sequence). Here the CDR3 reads CASSRDKNTGELFF. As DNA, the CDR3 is TGTGCCAGTAGTAGAGACAAGAACACCGGGGAGCTGTTTTTT.

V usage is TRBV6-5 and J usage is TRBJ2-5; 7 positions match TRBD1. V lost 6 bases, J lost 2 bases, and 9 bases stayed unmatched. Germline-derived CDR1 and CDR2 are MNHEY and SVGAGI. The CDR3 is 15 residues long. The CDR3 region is CASRQGQQTQETQYF. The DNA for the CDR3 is TGTGCCAGCAGGCAGGGACAGCAGACGCAAGAGACCCAGTACTTC.

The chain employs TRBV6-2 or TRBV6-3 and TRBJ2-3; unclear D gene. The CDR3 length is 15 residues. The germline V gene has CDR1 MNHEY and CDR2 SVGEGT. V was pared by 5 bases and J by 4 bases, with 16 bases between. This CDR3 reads CASSTAESGPDTQYF. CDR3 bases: TGTGCCAGCAGTACAGCCGAGTCAGGCCCAGATACGCAGTATTTT.

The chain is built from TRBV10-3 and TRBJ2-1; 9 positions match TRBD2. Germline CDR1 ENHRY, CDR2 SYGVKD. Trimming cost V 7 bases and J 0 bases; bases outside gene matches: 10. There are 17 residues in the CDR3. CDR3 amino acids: CAIKSSGKQSSYNEQFF. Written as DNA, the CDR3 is TGTGCCATCAAGTCTAGCGGGAAGCAGAGCTCCTACAATGAGCAGTTCTTC.